This T cell receptor (beta chain) was sequenced for a study of OX40 agonist ivuxolimab in advanced cancers. With respect to the entire study: Ivuxolimab, which targeted the costimulatory receptor OX40 (CD134), was an agonistic, fully human IgG2 monoclonal antibody. Prior anti-PD-1, anti-PD-L1 or anti-CTLA-4 therapy was permitted, and checkpoint inhibitors had been received by around 40% of dose-escalation patients. Intravenous ivuxolimab was administered to patients every 2 weeks at six dose levels: 0.01, 0.1, 0.3, 1.5, 3 and 10 mg/kg. The paper reports the monotherapy dose-escalation portion (N of about 47 patients) of the phase I ivuxolimab trial. Partial responses were achieved by three dose-escalation patients, of whom one had hepatocellular carcinoma and two had cutaneous melanoma. In the dose-escalation cohort, 75% to 85% of patients were male, and the mean age was around 60 years with a range of roughly 20 to 85. Of the approximately 54 dose-escalation patients, hepatocellular carcinoma was present in approximately 20, melanoma in some 15, renal cell carcinoma in 9 and head and neck cancer in 9. Peripheral TCRbeta sequencing was intended to test whether TCR sequence diversity was altered and clonal T-cell expansion was caused by ivuxolimab.

The trial excluded patients who had a history of autoimmune disease or were on systemic immunosuppression. Peripheral blood for TCR sequencing was drawn from every dose cohort at baseline, at cycle 4 day 1 and at cycle 7 day 1. Samples were obtained from an open-label, multicenter, first-in-human phase I dose-escalation trial of ivuxolimab. The trial enrolled adults with locally advanced or metastatic head and neck squamous cell, hepatocellular, melanoma or renal cell carcinoma. Before TCR sequencing, CD4+ and CD8+ T cells were separately sorted from peripheral blood. This clone came up a few times. What this receptor recognizes is not known. Base quality data are lacking; no much larger clone is found one base away. Genomic DNA was isolated from the sorted cells so that the TCRbeta CDR3 region could be sequenced. TCRbeta CDR3 regions were sequenced using the immunoSEQ Assay. Imported from immuneACCESS, the table was reduced by TCRdb to in-frame sequences with V and J called. These copies leave out some clones; in studies compared against another copy, an unresolved V gene accounts for under half, and the cause of the remainder is not known. The sample table contains some 43,000 clones; only one count was recorded for 87% of them. The leading ten clones occupy about a tenth of the sample.

Via the germline V gene (reference sequence), CDR1 is SEHNR and CDR2 FQNEAQ. The CDR3 sequence holds 15 residues, the cysteine and phenylalanine included. Solely the CDR3 DNA is kept, with 45 bases framed from the first base. Deletion took 0 bases off V and 7 bases off J, with a span of 13 bases between the germline ends. The full study reports these points: In the 0.1-3.0 mg/kg groups, partial responders had among the lowest normalized peripheral clonal expansion, particularly in CD8+ T cells. At doses from 0.1 to 3.0 mg/kg, clonal expansion was seen in both CD4+ and CD8+ blood T cells between baseline and week 6. After ivuxolimab, expanded clones were on average more numerous among CD8+ T cells than among CD4+ T cells. Low levels of normalized T-cell clonal expansion were also shown by some nonresponding patients. The antigen specificity of the clonally expanded peripheral T cells was not determined.

The chain uses TRBV7-9 and TRBJ1-5; the D gene cannot be named for sure. Sequences were derived from CD4+ or CD8+ T cells sorted from blood, sampled in a trial of the OX40 agonist ivuxolimab. The receptor was derived from an adult with an advanced solid tumor such as melanoma, head and neck, liver or kidney cancer. The CDR3 amino acid sequence is: CASSLAPHTAQPQHF. Here is the DNA: TGTGCCAGCAGCTTAGCGCCCCATACCGCGCAGCCCCAGCATTTT. The reference TRBV7-9 and TRBJ1-5 proteins fill in what lies around the CDR3, so the full variable domain reads DTGVSQNPRHKITKRGQNVTFRCDPISEHNRLYWYRQTLGQGPEFLTYFQNEAQLEKSRLLSDRFSAERPKGSFSTLEIQRTEQGDSAMYLCASSLAPHTAQPQHFGDGTRLSIL.